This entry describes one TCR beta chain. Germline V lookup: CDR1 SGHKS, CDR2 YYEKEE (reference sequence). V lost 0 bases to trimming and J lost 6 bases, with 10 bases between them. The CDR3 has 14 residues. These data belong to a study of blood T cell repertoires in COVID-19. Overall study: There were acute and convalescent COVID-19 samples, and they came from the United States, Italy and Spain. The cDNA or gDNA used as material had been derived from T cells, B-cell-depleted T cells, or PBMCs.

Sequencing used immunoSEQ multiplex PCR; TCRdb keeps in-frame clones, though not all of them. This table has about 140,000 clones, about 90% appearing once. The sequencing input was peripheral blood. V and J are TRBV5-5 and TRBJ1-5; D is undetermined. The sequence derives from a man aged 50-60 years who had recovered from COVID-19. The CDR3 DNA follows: TGTGCCAGCAGCTTGGGACAATATAGTCAGCCCCAGCATTTT. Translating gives CASSLGQYSQPQHF.